This T cell receptor (beta chain) was documented in a study of blood T cell repertoires in COVID-19. In the study overall: Sources were T cells, B-cell-depleted T cells, or PBMCs; the material itself was cDNA or gDNA.

Under the authors' procedure: From reference gene primer amplification, estimates of nucleated cell counts were derived. The method was immunoSEQ multiplex PCR; TCRdb's version includes in-frame clones alone and lacks a portion of them. V, J and clone size were drawn from that table, and D and trimming were deduced from the DNA. The profile shows more than 300,000 clones, 90% to 95% of them singletons. In assigning cohorts, the study relied on participant-reported clinical history. The V gene's germline CDR1 is SEHNR and CDR2 FQNEAQ (reference sequence). The CDR3 contains 13 residues. Trimming removed 4 bases from V and 2 bases from J, with 5 bases in between.

This TCR came from a woman aged 25 to 45 who had been exposed to COVID-19. The sample comprised PBMCs or T cells enriched from blood (not recorded which). This chain links TRBV7-9 with TRBJ1-4; D uncertain. The CDR3 DNA is TGTGCCAGCAGCTACAGCACTAATGAAAAACTGTTTTTT. It encodes CASSYSTNEKLFF.